This T cell receptor beta chain was sequenced for a study of T-cell memory formation after mild COVID-19. Using its own MiXCR run on the 5' RACE reads, TCRdb lists one record per CDR3 protein. The sample has fewer than 700,000 distinct CDR3 sequences, 20% to 25% seen once; the top ten hold 8.4%. The germline V and J ends were trimmed by 3 bases and 2 bases, with 10 bases remaining between them. The germline CDR1 and CDR2 sequences are MNHEY and SMNVEV (reference sequence). CDR3 length equals 14 residues. In regard to this clonotype: As yet, its antigen is unknown.

The study's findings and limits: Clones shrinking from day 15 to 85 showed even CD4/CD8 mixes; later expanders tilted CD4+.

This TCR came from an adult woman who had mild COVID-19 (a few samples of this study predate the infection). Cell type and time point are not known. The specimen sequenced was PBMCs or a T cell subset sorted from them (not recorded which). V gene TRBV27 combines with J gene TRBJ1-2; D is undetermined. The chain's CDR3 is CASSFGGANYGYTF. The CDR3 coding sequence is TGTGCCAGCAGTTTTGGCGGAGCAAACTATGGCTACACCTTC.